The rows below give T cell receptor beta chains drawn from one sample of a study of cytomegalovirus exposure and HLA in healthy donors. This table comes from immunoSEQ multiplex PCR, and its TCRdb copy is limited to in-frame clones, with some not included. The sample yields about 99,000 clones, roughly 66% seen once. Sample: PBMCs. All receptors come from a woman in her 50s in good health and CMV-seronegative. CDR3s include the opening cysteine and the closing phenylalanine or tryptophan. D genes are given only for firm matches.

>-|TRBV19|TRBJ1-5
CASSQSSGVQPQHF
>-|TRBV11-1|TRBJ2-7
CASSLIWSGEQYF
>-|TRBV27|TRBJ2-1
CASGRERNEQFF
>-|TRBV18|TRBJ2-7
CASSLISVISYEQYF
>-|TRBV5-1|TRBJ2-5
CASSLVGGQETQYF
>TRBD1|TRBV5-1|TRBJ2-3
CASSQGQGTDTQYF
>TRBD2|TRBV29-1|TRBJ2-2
CGLGTSNTGELFF
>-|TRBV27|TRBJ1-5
CASSVRPGNQPQHF
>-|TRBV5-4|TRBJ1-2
CASSSQYGYTF
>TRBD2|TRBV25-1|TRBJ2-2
CASSETSPNTGELFF
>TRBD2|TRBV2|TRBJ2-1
CASRGTSGSFEQFF
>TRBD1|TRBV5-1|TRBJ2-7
CASSLEGQGHYEQYF
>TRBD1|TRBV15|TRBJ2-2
CATSTGQQGYTGELFF
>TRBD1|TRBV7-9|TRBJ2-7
CASSLRGPGQGSYEQYF
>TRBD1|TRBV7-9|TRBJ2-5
CASSFSWDRETQYF
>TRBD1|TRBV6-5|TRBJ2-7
CASSSMTGYYEQYF
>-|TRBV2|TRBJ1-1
CASRIRVVNTEAFF
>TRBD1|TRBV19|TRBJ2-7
CASSRDRGSYEQYF
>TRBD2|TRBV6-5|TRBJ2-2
CASSYRGGSGELFF
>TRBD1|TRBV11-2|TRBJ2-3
CASSWRQGASTDTQYF
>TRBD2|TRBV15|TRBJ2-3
CATISGGDPTDTQYF
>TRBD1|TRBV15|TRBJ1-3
CATSSNRGSGNTIYF
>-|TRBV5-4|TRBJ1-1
CASSLAGDSAEAFF
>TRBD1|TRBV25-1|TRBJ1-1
CASTKQGANTEAFF
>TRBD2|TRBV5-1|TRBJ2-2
CASSLGVSGRSGELFF
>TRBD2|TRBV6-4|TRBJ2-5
CASSDSGSGNQNQETQYF
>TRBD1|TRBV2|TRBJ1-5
CASSDGNRGRRGPQHF
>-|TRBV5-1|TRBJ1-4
CASKEIGFTTNEKLFF
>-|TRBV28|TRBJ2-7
CASKLSGEQYF
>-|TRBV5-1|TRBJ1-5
CASSPGTNSNQPQHF
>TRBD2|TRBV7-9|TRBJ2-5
CASSLGSSGFKETQYF
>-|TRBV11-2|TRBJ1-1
CASSLGGPGGTEAFF
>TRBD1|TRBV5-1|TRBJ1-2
CASSPPGQGVYGYTF
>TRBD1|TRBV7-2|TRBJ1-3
CASSSGGPGNTIYF
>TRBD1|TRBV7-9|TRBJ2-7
CASSPGTGTYEQYF
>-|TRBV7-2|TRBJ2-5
CASSLNSGLQETQYF
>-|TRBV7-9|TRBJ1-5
CASSLTGGGQPQHF
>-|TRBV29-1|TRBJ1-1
CSVGPGAFF
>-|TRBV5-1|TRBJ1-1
CASSKGGGAGEAFF
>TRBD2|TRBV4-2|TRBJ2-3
CASSQVTSGADTQYF
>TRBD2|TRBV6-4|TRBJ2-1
CASSDTGLADNEQFF
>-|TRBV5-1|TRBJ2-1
CASSTRGGDNEQFF
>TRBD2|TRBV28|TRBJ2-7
CATQGTSGSSGDEQYF
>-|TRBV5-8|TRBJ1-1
CASSSTQGSLVGTEAFF
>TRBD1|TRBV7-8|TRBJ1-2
CASSPPRDRVDYGYTF
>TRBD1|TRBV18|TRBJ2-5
CASSPGTGGETQYF
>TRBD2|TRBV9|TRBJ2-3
CASSVPSGPPNTDTQYF